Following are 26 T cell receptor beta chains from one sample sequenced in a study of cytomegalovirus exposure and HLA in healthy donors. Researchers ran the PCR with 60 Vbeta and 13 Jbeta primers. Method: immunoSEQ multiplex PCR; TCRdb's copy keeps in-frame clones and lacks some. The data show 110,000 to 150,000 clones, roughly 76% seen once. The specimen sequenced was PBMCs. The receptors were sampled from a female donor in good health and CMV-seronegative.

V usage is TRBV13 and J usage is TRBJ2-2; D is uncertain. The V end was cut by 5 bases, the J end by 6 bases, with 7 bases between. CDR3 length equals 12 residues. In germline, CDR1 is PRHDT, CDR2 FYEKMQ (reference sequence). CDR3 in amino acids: CASSAPAGELFF. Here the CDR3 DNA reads TGTGCCAGCAGCGCTCCGGCCGGGGAGCTGTTTTTT.

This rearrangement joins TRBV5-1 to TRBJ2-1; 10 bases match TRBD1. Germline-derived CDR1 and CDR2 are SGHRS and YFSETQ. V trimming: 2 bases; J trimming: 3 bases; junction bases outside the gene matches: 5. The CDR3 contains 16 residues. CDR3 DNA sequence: TGCGCCAGCAGCTTCCCGACAGGGGGCAGCTACAATGAGCAGTTCTTC. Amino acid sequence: CASSFPTGGSYNEQFF.

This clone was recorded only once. The CDR3 DNA reads as TGTGCCAGCAGCAAATCACAGGGGGACCTAAGGGAGAGGTCCTATGGCTACACCTTC. This encodes CASSKSQGDLRERSYGYTF. The chain employs TRBV2 and TRBJ1-2, with 8 bases aligning to TRBD1. CDR1 is SNHLY, CDR2 FYNNEI, per germline. This CDR3 is built from 19 residues. V lost 6 bases, J lost 4 bases, and 22 bases stayed unmatched.

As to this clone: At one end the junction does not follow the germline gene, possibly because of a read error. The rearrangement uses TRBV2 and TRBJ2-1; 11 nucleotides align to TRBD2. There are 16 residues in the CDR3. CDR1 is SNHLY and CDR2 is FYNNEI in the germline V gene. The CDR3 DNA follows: TGTGCCAGCAGAGAAGATAGCGGGGGGGCTTACAATGAGCAGTTCTTC. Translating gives CASREDSGGAYNEQFF.

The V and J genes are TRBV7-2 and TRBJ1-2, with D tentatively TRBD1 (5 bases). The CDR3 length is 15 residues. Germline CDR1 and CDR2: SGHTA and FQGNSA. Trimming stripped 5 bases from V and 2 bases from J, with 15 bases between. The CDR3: CASSLEWGLNYGYTF. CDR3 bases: TGTGCCAGCAGCCTGGAATGGGGCTTAAACTATGGCTACACCTTC.

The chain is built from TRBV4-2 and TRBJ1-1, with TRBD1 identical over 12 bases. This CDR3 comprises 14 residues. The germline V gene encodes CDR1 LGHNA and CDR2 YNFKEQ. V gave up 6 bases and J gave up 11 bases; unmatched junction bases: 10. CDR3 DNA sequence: TGTGCCAGCAGTCCCGGGACAGGGGGCCTCTCGGCTTTCTTT. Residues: CASSPGTGGLSAFF.

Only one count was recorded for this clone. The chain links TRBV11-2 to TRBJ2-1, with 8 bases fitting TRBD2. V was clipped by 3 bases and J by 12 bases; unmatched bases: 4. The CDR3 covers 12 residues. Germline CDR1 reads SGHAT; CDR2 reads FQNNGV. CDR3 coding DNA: TGTGCCAGCAGCTTTTCAAGCGGGGGGCAGTTCTTC. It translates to CASSFSSGGQFF.

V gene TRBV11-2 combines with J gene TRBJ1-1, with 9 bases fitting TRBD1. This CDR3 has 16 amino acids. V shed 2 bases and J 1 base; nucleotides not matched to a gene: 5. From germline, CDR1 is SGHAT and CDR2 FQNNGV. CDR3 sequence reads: CASSLKPQGANTEAFF. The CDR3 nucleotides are TGTGCCAGCAGCTTAAAACCACAGGGGGCGAACACTGAAGCTTTCTTT.

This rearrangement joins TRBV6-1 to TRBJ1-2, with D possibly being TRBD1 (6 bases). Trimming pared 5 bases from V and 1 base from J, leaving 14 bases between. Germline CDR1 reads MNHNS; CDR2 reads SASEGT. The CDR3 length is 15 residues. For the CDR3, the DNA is TGTGCCAGCAGTTTGGACAGCCCTTATAACTATGGCTACACCTTC. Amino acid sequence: CASSLDSPYNYGYTF.

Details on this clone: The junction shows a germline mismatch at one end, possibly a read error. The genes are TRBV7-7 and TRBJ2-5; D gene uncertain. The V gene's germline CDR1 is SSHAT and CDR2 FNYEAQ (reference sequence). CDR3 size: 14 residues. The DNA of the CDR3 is TGTGCTAGCAGCCCTGCCCAGTACCAAGAGACCCAGTACTTC. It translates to CASSPAQYQETQYF. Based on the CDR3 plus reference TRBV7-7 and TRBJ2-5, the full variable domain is GAGVSQSPRYKVTKRGQDVTLRCDPISSHATLYWYQQALGQGPEFLTYFNYEAQPDKSGLPSDRFSAERPEGSISTLTIQRTEQRDSAMYRCASSPAQYQETQYFGPGTRLLVL.

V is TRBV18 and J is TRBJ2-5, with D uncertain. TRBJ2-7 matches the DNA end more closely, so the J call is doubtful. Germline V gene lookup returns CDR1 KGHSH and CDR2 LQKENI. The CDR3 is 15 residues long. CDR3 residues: CASSPRSGSSYEQYF. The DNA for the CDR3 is TGTGCCAGCTCACCACGTTCAGGCAGTTCCTACGAGCAGTACTTC.

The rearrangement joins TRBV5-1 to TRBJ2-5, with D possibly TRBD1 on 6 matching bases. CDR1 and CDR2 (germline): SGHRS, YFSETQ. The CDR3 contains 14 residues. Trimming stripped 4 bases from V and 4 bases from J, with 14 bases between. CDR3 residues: CASSRDTPGETQYF. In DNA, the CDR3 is TGCGCCAGCAGCCGGGACACGCCAGGAGAGACCCAGTACTTC. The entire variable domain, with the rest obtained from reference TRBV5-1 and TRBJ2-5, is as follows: KAGVTQTPRYLIKTRGQQVTLSCSPISGHRSVSWYQQTPGQGLQFLFEYFSETQRNKGNFPGRFSGRQFSNSRSEMNVSTLELGDSALYLCASSRDTPGETQYFGPGTRLLVL.

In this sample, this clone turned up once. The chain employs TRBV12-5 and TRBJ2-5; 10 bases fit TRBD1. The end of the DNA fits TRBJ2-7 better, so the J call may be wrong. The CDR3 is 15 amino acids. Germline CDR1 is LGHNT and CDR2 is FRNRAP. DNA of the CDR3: TGTGCTAGTGGTTCCGGGACAGGGGATTGGTACGAGCAGTACTTC. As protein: CASGSGTGDWYEQYF.

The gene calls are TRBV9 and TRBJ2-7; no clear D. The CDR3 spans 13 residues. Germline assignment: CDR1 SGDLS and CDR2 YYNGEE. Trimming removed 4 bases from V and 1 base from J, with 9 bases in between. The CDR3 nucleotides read TGTGCCAGCAGCCCCCGTTCTTCCTACGAGCAGTACTTC. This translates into CASSPRSSYEQYF.

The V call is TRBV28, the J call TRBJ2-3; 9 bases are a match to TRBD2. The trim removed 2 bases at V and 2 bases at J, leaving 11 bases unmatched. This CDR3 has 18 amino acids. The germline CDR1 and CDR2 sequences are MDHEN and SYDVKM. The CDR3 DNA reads TGTGCCAGCAGTTTAGATACTGAGACTAGCGGAAACACAGATACGCAGTATTTT. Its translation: CASSLDTETSGNTDTQYF.

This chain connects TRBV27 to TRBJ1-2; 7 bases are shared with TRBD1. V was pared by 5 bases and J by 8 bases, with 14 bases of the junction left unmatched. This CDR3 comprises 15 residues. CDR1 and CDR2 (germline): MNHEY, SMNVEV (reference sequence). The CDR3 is CASSPKPDRVGGYTF. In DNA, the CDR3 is TGTGCCAGCAGTCCTAAACCCGACAGGGTAGGAGGCTACACCTTC.

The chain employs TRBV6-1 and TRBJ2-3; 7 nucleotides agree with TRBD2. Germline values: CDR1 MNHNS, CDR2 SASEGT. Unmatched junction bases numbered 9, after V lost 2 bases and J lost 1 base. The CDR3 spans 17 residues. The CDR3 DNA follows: TGTGCCAGCAGTGAACCCCCCTGGAGCGGGGGCACAGATACGCAGTATTTT. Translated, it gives CASSEPPWSGGTDTQYF.

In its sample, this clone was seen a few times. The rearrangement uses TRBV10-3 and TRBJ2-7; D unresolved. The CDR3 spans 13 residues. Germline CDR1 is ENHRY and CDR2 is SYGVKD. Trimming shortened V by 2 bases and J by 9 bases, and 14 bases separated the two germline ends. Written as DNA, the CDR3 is TGTGCCATCAGTGAGACGCAGTCGCCCTTGCAGTACTTC. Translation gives CAISETQSPLQYF.

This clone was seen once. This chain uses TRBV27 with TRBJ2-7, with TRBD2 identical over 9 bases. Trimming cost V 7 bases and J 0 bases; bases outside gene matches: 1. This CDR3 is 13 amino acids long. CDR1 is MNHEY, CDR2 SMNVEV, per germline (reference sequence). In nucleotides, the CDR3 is TGTGCCAGCACGCGGGGGGGCTCCTACGAGCAGTACTTC. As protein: CASTRGGSYEQYF.

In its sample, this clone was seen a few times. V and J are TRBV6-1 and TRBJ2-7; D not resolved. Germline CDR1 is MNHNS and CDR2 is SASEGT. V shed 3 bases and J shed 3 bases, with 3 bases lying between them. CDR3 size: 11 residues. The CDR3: CASSDGYEQYF. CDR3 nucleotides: TGTGCCAGCAGTGACGGCTACGAGCAGTACTTC.

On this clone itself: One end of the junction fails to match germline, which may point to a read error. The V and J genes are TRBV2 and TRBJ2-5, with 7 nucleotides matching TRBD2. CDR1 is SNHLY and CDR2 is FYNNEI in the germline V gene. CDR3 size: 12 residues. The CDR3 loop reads CASRGLQEAQYF. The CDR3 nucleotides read TGTGCCAGCAGGGGACTACAAGAGGCCCAGTACTTC. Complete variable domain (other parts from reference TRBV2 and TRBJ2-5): EPEVTQTPSHQVTQMGQEVILRCVPISNHLYFYWYRQILGQKVEFLVSFYNNEISEKSEIFDDQFSVERPDGSNFTLKIRSTKLEDSAMYFCASRGLQEAQYFGPGTRLLVL.

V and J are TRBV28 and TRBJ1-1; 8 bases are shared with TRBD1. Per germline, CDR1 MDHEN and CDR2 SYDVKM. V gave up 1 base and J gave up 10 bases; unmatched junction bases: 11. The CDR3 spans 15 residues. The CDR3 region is CASSLSGGRQGRAFF. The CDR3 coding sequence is TGTGCCAGCAGTTTATCAGGTGGGAGACAGGGGAGAGCTTTCTTT.

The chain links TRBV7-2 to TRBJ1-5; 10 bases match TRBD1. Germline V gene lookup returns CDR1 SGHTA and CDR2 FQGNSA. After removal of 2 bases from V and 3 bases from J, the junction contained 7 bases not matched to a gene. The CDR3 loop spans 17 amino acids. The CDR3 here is CASSLTRDRGLNQPQHF. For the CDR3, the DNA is TGTGCCAGCAGCTTAACCCGGGACAGGGGACTCAATCAGCCCCAGCATTTT.

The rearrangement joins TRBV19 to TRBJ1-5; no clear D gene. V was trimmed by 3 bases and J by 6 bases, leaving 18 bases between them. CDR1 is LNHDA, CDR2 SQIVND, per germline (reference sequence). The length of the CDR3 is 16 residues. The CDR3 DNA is TGTGCCAGTAGTATTGGAGGGAATCGGGTTGGTCAGCCCCAGCATTTT. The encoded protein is CASSIGGNRVGQPQHF.

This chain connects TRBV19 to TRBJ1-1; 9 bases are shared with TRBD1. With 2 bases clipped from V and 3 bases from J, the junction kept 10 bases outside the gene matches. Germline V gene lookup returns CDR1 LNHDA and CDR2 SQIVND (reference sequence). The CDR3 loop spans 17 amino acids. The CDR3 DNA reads TGTGCCAGTAGTATAACAAAAGGGCGACAGGGGGACACTGAAGCTTTCTTT. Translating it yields CASSITKGRQGDTEAFF.

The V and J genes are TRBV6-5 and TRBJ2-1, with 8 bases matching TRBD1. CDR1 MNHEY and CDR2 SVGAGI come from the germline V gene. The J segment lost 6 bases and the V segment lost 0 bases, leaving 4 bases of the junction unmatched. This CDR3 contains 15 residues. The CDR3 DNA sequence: TGTGCCAGCAGTTACTCCGGGGACAGGTCCAATGAGCAGTTCTTC. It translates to CASSYSGDRSNEQFF.